This TCR beta chain is drawn from a study of T cell responses to AZD1222 COVID-19 vaccine. Study-wide points: Nearly half of spike-specific TCRs reportedly go after variant regions that carry no mutations. Baseline seropositivity characterized only a handful of AZD1222 recipients. Donors were largely white British and mainly female; clonal diversity was possibly underestimated.

Second-dose timings of about 4 or about 12 weeks were pooled. V dropped 3 bases and J dropped 5; count of bases not matched to a gene: 6. The CDR3 has 15 amino acids. Clones were read by immunoSEQ multiplex PCR, and TCRdb kept only the in-frame ones, dropping some. The sample lists 90,000 to 120,000 clones, around 92% occurring once. As concerns this clone: Its specificity is unknown.

The chain combines TRBV23-1 with TRBJ1-4; TRBD1 matches at 7 bases. TRBV23-1 has ORF status, its function being uncertain. The starting material was peripheral blood, obtained 28 days after the second AZD1222 dose. This receptor was obtained from an adult who received the AZD1222 COVID-19 vaccine. In DNA form, the CDR3 reads TGCGCCAGCAGTCAGTGGACAGGCCTGAATGAAAAACTGTTTTTT. It codes for CASSQWTGLNEKLFF.